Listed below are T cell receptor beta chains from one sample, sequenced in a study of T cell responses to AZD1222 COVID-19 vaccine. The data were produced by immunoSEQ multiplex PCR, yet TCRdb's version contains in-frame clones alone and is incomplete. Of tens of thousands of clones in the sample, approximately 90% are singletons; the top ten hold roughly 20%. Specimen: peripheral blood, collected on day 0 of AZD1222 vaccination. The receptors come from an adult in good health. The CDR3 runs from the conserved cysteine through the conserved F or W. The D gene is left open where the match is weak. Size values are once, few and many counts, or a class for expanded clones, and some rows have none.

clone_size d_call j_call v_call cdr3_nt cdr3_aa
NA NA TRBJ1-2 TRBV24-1 TGTGCCACCAGTGCGGGCCCTGGACAGTACACCTTC CATSAGPGQYTF
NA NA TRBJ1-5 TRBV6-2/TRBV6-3 TGTGCCAGCAGTTACCCCGGACTACGGGATCAGCCCCAGCATTTT CASSYPGLRDQPQHF
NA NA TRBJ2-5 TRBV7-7 TGTGCTAGCAGCGCTAGCGGAGGAGGGGGGGAGACCCAGTACTTC CASSASGGGGETQYF
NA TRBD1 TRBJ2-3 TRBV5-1 TGCGCCAGCAGCAAGGGACAGGGCACAGATACGCAGTATTTT CASSKGQGTDTQYF
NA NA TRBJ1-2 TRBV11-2 TGTGCCAGCAGCTTAGGGGTCGCGGGGGCGGTCTATGGCTACACCTTC CASSLGVAGAVYGYTF
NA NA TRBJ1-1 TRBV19 TGTGCCAGTAGTTCTCAATCGACAGAACGCACTGAAGCTTTCTTT CASSSQSTERTEAFF
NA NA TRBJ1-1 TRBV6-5 TGTGCCAGCACCACTCGGGTGAACACTGAAGCTTTCTTT CASTTRVNTEAFF
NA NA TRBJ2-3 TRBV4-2 TGTGCCAGCAGCCAAGATAGACTAGGAGCCACAGATACGCAGTATTTT CASSQDRLGATDTQYF
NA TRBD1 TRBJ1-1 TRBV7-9 TGTGCCAGCACCATGCGGGACAGGGGGCCTGACACTGAAGCTTTCTTT CASTMRDRGPDTEAFF
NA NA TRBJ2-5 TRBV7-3 TGTGCCAGCAGCTCCCCCGTGGCGGGGACCCAAGAGACCCAGTACTTC CASSSPVAGTQETQYF
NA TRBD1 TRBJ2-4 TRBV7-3 TGTGCCAGCAGCCCGACACAGGGGGTGAACATTCAGTACTTC CASSPTQGVNIQYF
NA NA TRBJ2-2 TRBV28 TGTGCCAGCGTCACCACCGGGGAGCTGTTTTTT CASVTTGELFF
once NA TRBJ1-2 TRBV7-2 TGTGCCAGCAGCTTAGTGCGCTATGGCTACACCTTC CASSLVRYGYTF
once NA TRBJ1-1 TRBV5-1 TGCGCCAGCAGACAAACCCCGGGGACTGAAGCTTTCTTT CASRQTPGTEAFF
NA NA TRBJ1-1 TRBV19 TGTGCCAGTACCCTGGGACACTTGAACACTGAAGCTTTCTTT CASTLGHLNTEAFF
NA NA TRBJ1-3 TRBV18 TGTGCCAGCTCACCAGGACCGAGCTCTGGAAACACCATATATTTT CASSPGPSSGNTIYF
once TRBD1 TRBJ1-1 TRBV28 TGTGCCAGCAGTTTAAAAGGGGGCTTGAACACTGAAGCTTTCTTT CASSLKGGLNTEAFF
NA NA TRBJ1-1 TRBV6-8 TGTGCCAGCAGGAATAATAAGGGGAACACTGAAGCTTTCTTT CASRNNKGNTEAFF
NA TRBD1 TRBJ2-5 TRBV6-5 TGTGCCAGCAGCCGGACAGGGAGGCGACGGGAGACCCAGTACTTC CASSRTGRRRETQYF
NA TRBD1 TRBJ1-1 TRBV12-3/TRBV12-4 TGTGCCAGCAGGCGGACAGGGGAGGAGGCTTTCTTT CASRRTGEEAFF
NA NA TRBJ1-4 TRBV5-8 TGTGCCAGCAGCTTCGCAGGGGCAGGAGAAAAACTGTTTTTT CASSFAGAGEKLFF
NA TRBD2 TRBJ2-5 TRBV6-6 TGTGCCAGCAGTTATAGCGGGGGGGCCGGGGAGACCCAGTACTTC CASSYSGGAGETQYF
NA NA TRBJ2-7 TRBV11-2 TGTGCCAGCAGCTTCGCTAGGACCTACGAGCAGTACTTC CASSFARTYEQYF
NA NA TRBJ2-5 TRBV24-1 TGTGCCACCAGTGAAGGGGCTCAAGAGACCCAGTACTTC CATSEGAQETQYF
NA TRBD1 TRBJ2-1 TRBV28 TGTGCCAGCAGCACGGGACAGGGGAATTTCCATGAGCAGTTCTTC CASSTGQGNFHEQFF
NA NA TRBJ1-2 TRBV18 TGTGCCAGCTCACCAGCAGGGCTGGACTATGGCTACACCTTC CASSPAGLDYGYTF
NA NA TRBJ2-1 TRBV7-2 TGTGCCAGCAGCTTAGGGTGGGGAATCTACAATGAGCAGTTCTTC CASSLGWGIYNEQFF
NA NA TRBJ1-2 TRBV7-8 TGTGCCAGCAGCCTATCACGACAGGCCTATGGCTACACCTTC CASSLSRQAYGYTF
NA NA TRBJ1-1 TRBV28 TGTGCCAGCAGTTTGGGGGCCGCAGCTGCTTTCTTT CASSLGAAAAFF
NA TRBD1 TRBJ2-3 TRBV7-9 TGTGCCAGCAGCAGAGACAGGGATATTACGGATACGCAGTATTTT CASSRDRDITDTQYF
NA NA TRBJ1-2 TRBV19 TGTGCCAGTAGTATGCAACAGGATTATGGCTACACCTTC CASSMQQDYGYTF
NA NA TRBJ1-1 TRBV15 TGTGCCACCAGCAGAGATCTGGGGGCGACGGGGACTGAAGCTTTCTTT CATSRDLGATGTEAFF
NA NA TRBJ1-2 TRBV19 TGTGCCAGTACCCCCGGGGGGGCTCTGGGCTACACCTTC CASTPGGALGYTF
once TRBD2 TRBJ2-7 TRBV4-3 TGCGCCAGCAGCCAAGGAAGACTAGCGGGTTCCTACGAGCAGTACTTC CASSQGRLAGSYEQYF
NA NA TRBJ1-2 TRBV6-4 TGTGCCAGCATTCTACGCGGATTAGATGGCTACACCTTC CASILRGLDGYTF
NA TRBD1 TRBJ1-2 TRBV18 TGTGCCAGCTCACCGTACTCCGGGACAGGGAAACTCGCCTATGGCTACACCTTC CASSPYSGTGKLAYGYTF
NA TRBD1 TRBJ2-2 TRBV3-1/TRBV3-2 TGTGCCAGCAGCCAAAAGAGGACAGGGTACACCGGGGAGCTGTTTTTT CASSQKRTGYTGELFF
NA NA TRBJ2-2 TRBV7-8 TGTGCCAGCAGCTATCGAGAGGTCGGGAACACCGGGGAGCTGTTTTTT CASSYREVGNTGELFF
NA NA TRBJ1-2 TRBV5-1 TGCGCCAGCAGCTTGGATTATGAACAGTCCTATGGCTACACCTTC CASSLDYEQSYGYTF
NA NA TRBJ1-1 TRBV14 TGTGCCAGCAGCCAATTATTGAGGGACACTGAAGCTTTCTTT CASSQLLRDTEAFF
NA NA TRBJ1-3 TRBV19 TGTGCCAGTACTCACGCACGAGGGGTGTCTGGAAACACCATATATTTT CASTHARGVSGNTIYF
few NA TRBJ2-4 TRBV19 NA CASTSDSGIQYF
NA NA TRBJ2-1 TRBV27 TGTGCCAGCAGTGGCACTTTCGGGTGGAGCTCCTACAATGAGCAGTTCTTC CASSGTFGWSSYNEQFF
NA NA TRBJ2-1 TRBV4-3 TGCGCCAGCAGCCGTCAGGGGGGCTCCTACAATGAGCAGTTCTTC CASSRQGGSYNEQFF
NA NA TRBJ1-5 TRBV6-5 TGTGCCAGCAGCGGAAGTTGGAATCAGCCCCAGCATTTT CASSGSWNQPQHF
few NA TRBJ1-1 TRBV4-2 TGTGCCAGCAGCCAAGTGGCAGCCATGAACACTGAAGCTTTCTTT CASSQVAAMNTEAFF
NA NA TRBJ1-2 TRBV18 TGTGCCAGCTCACAAGGCGTAGGAGGGTATGGCTACACCTTC CASSQGVGGYGYTF
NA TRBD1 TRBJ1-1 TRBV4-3 TGCGCCAGCAGCCTCCCCTTTAAGAGTAGACACCCGAAGGGGGCCGCTGAAGCTTTCTTT CASSLPFKSRHPKGAAEAFF
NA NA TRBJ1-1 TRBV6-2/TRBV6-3 TGTGCCAGCAGTTACCCCGCAAACACTGAAGCTTTCTTT CASSYPANTEAFF
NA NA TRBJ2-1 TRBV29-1 TGCAGCGTTGATGGGGCGGACTACAATGAGCAGTTCTTC CSVDGADYNEQFF
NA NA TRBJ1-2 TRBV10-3 TGTGCCATCAGCCAGGGGAAGGTTATTACCTTC CAISQGKVITF
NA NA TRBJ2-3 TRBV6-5 TGTGCCAGCAGCAGACTTACGGGTACGCAGTATTTT CASSRLTGTQYF
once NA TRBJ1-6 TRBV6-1 TGTGCCAGCAGTGAAAACAGGGTCTTCCTCCACTTT CASSENRVFLHF
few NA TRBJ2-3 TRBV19 TGTGCCAGTAGCTTCGGGACGCCCCAAGCTACGCAGTATTTT CASSFGTPQATQYF
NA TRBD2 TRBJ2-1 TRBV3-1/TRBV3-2 TGTGCCAGCAGCTCTAGGGGAAGCGGGGGGTTCGGCAATGAGCAGTTCTTC CASSSRGSGGFGNEQFF
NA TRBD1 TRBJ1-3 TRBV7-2 TGTGCCAGCAGACAACAGGGGCTGGTCTCTGGAAACACCATATATTTT CASRQQGLVSGNTIYF